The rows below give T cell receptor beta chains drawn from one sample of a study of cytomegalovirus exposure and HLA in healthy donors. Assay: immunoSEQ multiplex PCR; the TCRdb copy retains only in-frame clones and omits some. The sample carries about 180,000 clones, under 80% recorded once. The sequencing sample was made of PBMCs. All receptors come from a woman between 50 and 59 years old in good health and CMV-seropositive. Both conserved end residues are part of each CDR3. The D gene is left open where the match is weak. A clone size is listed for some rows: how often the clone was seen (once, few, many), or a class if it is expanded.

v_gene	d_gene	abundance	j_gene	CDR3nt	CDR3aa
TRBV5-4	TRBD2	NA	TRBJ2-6	TGTGCCAGCAGCTTGGCGGGGGGCTCTGGGGCCAACGTCCTGACTTTC	CASSLAGGSGANVLTF
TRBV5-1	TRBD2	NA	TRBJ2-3	TGCGCCAGCAGCAGCGGGACTAGCGGGGACACGCAGTATTTT	CASSSGTSGDTQYF
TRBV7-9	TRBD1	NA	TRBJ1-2	TGTGCCAGCAGCACCCGGGGACAGAAGTATGGCTACACCTTC	CASSTRGQKYGYTF
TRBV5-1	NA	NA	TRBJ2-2	TGCGCCAGTGGGGGGGCCGGGAACACCGGGGAGCTGTTTTTT	CASGGAGNTGELFF
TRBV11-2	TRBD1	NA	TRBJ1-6	TGTGCCAGCACCGAAGGGTACAGGGGGAGGAATTCACCCCTCCACTTT	CASTEGYRGRNSPLHF
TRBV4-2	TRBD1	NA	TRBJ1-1	TGTGCCAGCAGCCAGACAGGGGGTGGGACTGAAGCTTTCTTT	CASSQTGGGTEAFF
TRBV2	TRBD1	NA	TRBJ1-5	TGTGCCAGCATCGGGACAGCCAATCAGCCCCAGCATTTT	CASIGTANQPQHF
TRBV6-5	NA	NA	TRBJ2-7	TGTGCCAGCAGTTACTCGAATCCAGGGGAGTCCTACGAGCAGTACTTC	CASSYSNPGESYEQYF
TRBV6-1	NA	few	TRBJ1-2	TGTGCCAGCAGTCCTCAACAGGGCCCTAACTATGGCTACACCTTC	CASSPQQGPNYGYTF
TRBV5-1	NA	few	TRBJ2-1	TGCGCCAGCAGCTTTAGTAAGGGGCGGATCCCCTACAATGAGCAGTTCTTC	CASSFSKGRIPYNEQFF
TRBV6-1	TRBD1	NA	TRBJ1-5	TGTGCCAGTTCCCCGACAGGGACCTATCAGCCCCAGCATTTT	CASSPTGTYQPQHF
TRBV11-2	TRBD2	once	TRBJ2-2	TGTGCCAGCAGCTTAAGGGCTAGCGGGGGGACCACCGGGGAGCTGTTTTTT	CASSLRASGGTTGELFF
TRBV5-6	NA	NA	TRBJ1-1	TGTGCCAGCAGCCCCTCGCAGGGCCGTGGGACTGAAGCTTTCTTT	CASSPSQGRGTEAFF
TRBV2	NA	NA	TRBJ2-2	TGTGCCAGCAGTGCTCTTCGGGCGGGTACCGGGGAGCTGTTTTTT	CASSALRAGTGELFF
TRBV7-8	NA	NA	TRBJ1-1	TGTGCCAGCAGCTTAGAGGCTTACGGGACTGAAGCTTTCTTT	CASSLEAYGTEAFF
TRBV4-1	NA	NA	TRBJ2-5	TGCGCCAGCAGCCAAGATCAGACCCTCAAGAGGGAGACCCAGTACTTC	CASSQDQTLKRETQYF
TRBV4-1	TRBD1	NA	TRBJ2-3	TGCGCCAGCAGCCAAGATTTGGACAGGGGAGGGACAGATACGCAGTATTTT	CASSQDLDRGGTDTQYF
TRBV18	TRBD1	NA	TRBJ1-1	TGTGCCAGCTCACCGCTCGGACAGGGACAGTCTGAAGCTTTCTTT	CASSPLGQGQSEAFF
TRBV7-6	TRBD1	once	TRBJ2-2	TGTGCCAGCAGCCCGACAGGGAGAAGGGGGGGGGAGCTGTTTTTT	CASSPTGRRGGELFF
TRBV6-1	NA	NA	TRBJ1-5	TGTGCCAGCAGAGGGACACGCAATCAGCCCCAGCATTTT	CASRGTRNQPQHF
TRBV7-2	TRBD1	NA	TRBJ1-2	TGTGCCAGCACCCGGTCCAGGGGGCAACTCTATGGCTACACCTTC	CASTRSRGQLYGYTF
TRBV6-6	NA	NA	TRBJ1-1	TGTGCCAGCAGTTACTCGATTGGGCAGGGGAACACTGAAGCTTTCTTT	CASSYSIGQGNTEAFF
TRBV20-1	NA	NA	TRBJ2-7	TGCAGTGCTAGAGACCGGGACTGGACGTACTTC	CSARDRDWTYF
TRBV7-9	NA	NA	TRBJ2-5	TGTGCCAGCAGTTATAATCGGGAGACCCAGTACTTC	CASSYNRETQYF
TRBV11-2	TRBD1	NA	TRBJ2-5	TGTGCCAGCAGCCGAGGAGCGACAGGGCTCCAAGAGACCCAGTACTTC	CASSRGATGLQETQYF
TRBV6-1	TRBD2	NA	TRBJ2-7	TGTGCCAGCAGTTCCCGGGACTACTACGAGCAGTACTTC	CASSSRDYYEQYF
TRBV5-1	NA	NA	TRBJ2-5	TGCGCCAGCAGCGTAACGACGGGGCGGGGAGAGACCCAGTACTTC	CASSVTTGRGETQYF
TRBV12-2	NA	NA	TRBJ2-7	TGTGCAAGTCGCTTAAGGGGATCTTCGAACGAGCAGTACTTC	CASRLRGSSNEQYF
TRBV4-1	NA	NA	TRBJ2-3	TGCGCCAGCAGCCAAGATAGAAGCGGAGATACGCAGTATTTT	CASSQDRSGDTQYF
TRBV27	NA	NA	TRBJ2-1	TGTGCCAGCAGCTCGGTGTCCGGGATGCCCTACAATGAGCAGTTCTTC	CASSSVSGMPYNEQFF
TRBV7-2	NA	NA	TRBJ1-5	TGTGCCAGCAGCTTAGACAGATTTAGCAATCAGCCCCAGCATTTT	CASSLDRFSNQPQHF
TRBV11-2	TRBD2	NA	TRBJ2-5	TGTGCCAGCAGCTTAGTCCTTAGCGGGGGGGCTCAAGAGACCCAGTACTTC	CASSLVLSGGAQETQYF
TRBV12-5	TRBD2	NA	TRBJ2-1	TGTGCTAGTGGCCGGGACGGCGGTCCGCGGGGGTACCGTAATGAGCAGTTCTTC	CASGRDGGPRGYRNEQFF
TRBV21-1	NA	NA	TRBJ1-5	TGTGCCAGCAGCAGGAGTCAGCCCCAGCATTTT	CASSRSQPQHF
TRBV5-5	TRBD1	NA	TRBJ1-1	TGTGCCAGCAACCCTACCGACAGGGGTGTGTTCCCTGAAGCTTTCTTT	CASNPTDRGVFPEAFF
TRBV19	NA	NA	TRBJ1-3	TGTGCCAGTAGTATTCCGGGAAACACCATATATTTT	CASSIPGNTIYF
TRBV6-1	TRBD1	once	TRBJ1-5	TGTGCCAGCAGGACGGAGGGACAGGGTCTTTTTCCCCAGCATTTT	CASRTEGQGLFPQHF
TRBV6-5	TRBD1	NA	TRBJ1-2	TGTGCCAGCAGTTACACTCGACAGGGTGGGAACTATGGCTACACCTTC	CASSYTRQGGNYGYTF
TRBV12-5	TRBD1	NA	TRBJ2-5	TGTGCTAGTGGTTTGGACGGGACAGGGTTCACGGAGACCCAGTACTTC	CASGLDGTGFTETQYF
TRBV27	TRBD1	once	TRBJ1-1	TGTGCCAGCAGTTCCCGGGACAGGGCAGGTGAAGCTTTCTTT	CASSSRDRAGEAFF
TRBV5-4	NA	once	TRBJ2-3	TGTGCCAGCAGCTTTAGCGGAATAAAGGCAGATACGCAGTATTTT	CASSFSGIKADTQYF
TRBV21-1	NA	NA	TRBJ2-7	TGTGCCAGCAGCAAACCGGGACTAGCGGGGGGGCGAAACGAGCAGTACTTC	CASSKPGLAGGRNEQYF
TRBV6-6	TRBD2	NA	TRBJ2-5	TGTGCCAGCAGGATAGCGGGGGGGCACTTGGAGACCCAGTACTTC	CASRIAGGHLETQYF
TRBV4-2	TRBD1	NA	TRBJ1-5	TGTGCCAGCAGCCAGACAGGGCGGGATCAGCCCCAGCATTTT	CASSQTGRDQPQHF